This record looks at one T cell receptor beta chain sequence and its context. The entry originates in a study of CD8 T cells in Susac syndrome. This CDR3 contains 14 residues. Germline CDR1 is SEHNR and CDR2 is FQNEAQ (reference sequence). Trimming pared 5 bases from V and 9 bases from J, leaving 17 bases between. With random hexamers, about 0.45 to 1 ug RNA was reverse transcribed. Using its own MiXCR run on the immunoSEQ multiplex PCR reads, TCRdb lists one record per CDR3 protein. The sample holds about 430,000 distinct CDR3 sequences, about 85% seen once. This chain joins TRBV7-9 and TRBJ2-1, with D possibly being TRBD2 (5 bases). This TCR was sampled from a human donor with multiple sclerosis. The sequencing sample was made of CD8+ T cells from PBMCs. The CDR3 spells CASSPPLRVLEQFF. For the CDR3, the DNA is TGTGCCAGCAGCCCCCCATTGAGGGTTCTTGAGCAGTTCTTC. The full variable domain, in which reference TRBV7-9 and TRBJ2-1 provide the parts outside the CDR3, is DTGVSQNPRHKITKRGQNVTFRCDPISEHNRLYWYRQTLGQGPEFLTYFQNEAQLEKSRLLSDRFSAERPKGSFSTLEIQRTEQGDSAMYLCASSPPLRVLEQFFGPGTRLTVL.